This T cell receptor beta chain is drawn from a study of blood T cell repertoires in COVID-19. For the study at large: The cDNA or gDNA used as material had been derived from T cells, B-cell-depleted T cells, or PBMCs.

V gave up 6 bases and J gave up 4 bases; unmatched junction bases: 7. The CDR3 spans 15 residues. In germline, CDR1 is LNHDA, CDR2 SQIVND (reference sequence). Enrolled during active infection, Seattle patients were then followed longitudinally. Method: immunoSEQ multiplex PCR; TCRdb's copy keeps in-frame clones and lacks some. The data hold approximately 140,000 clones, with 65% to 85% observed a single time. The sequence was obtained from a young man with COVID-19, enrolled during active disease. The V gene is TRBV19, the J gene TRBJ2-1, with 9 bases lining up with TRBD1. The specimen sequenced was peripheral blood. The CDR3 nucleotides are TGTGCCAGTAGCCACCGGGACAGGGAATACAATGAGCAGTTCTTC. Protein product: CASSHRDREYNEQFF.